This TCR beta chain emerged from a study of shared clonotypes between healthy human individuals. Repertoires were generated with immunoSEQ multiplex PCR, while TCRdb's copy carries only in-frame clones and drops some. The table has over 2 million clones, roughly 96% seen once; the top ten hold 0.13%. The specimen sequenced was naive CD4+ T cells sorted from blood. Subset here: CD45RA+ positively selected. This TCR was sampled from a young man in good health.

The CDR3 loop reads CAISESRSSYNEQFF. CDR3 sequence (DNA): TGTGCCATCAGTGAGTCCCGGAGCTCCTACAATGAGCAGTTCTTC. This chain connects TRBV10-3 to TRBJ2-1, with D hard to call. This CDR3 region has 15 residues. Germline-derived CDR1 and CDR2 are ENHRY and SYGVKD. V was clipped by 0 bases and J by 0 bases, with 6 bases between them.